The T cell receptor beta chain under discussion was sequenced for a study of T-cell memory formation after mild COVID-19 (dated by TCRdb to the early 2020s). For the study in its entirety: Most TCR sequence clusters were specific to one of the two donors. In a couple of donors, T-cell clones that expanded and contracted after mild COVID-19 were followed by sequencing TCRalpha and TCRbeta repertoires longitudinally. Two young, previously healthy adult volunteers, one female and one male, were included in the cohort.

Ficoll-Paque density gradient centrifugation was used to isolate PBMCs. Summary of the overall study and its limitations: The detection of some responding clones in pre-infection memory suggests that pre-existing cross-reactive memory T cells joined the SARS-CoV-2 response. Contracting CD4+ clones appeared mostly in the CM and EM memory subsets, whereas CD8+ clones were enriched in EMRA. The study included only a couple of mild cases, and larger cohorts that include severe cases with pre-infection samples were judged to be necessary. The second-wave clones that peaked on day 37 were not confirmed to be SARS-CoV-2 specific. From day 15 to 85, contracting clones showed balanced CD4/CD8 phenotypes, whereas a second wave of clones that expanded from day 15 to 37 leaned towards CD4+.

For sequencing, an Illumina NovaSeq 6000 was employed. Using 5'RACE with constant-segment primers, TCRalpha and TCRbeta cDNA libraries were constructed, with sample barcodes and unique molecular identifiers added in the process. Trizol reagent was used to extract RNA from every sample. Amplification of the libraries took two PCR steps, and the second step added a second sample barcode plus Illumina TruSeq adapters. Sequencing of the libraries was done on an Illumina NovaSeq, producing 2 x 150 bp paired-end reads. As for how the authors treated the data: Demultiplexing of reads and collapsing into UMI-guided consensus sequences were performed with migec v1.2.7. With mixcr v2.1.11, UMI consensuses were aligned to TRA and TRB V and J templates and assembled into clonotypes. Expanded or contracted clonotypes were those called significant by both edgeR and NoisET, with noise models trained on biological replicates. For edgeR calls, a false discovery rate-adjusted p below 0.01 and a log2 fold-change threshold of 1 were applied. As an exploratory analysis of dynamics, max-normalized trajectories of the 1000 most abundant clonotypes were examined with PCA combined with hierarchical clustering. Separately sequenced CD4+ and CD8+ repertoires were used to assign the CD4 or CD8 phenotype of responding clones. TCRdb reworked the public reads: Q25 trimming with fastp, MiXCR clone assembly, productive beta chains retained. CDR3 protein duplicates are merged, each entry listing the most common genes and DNA. The authors' filters were not applied to this entry. This sample gives hundreds of thousands of distinct CDR3 sequences in total; about a sixth of them show up just once. 20% to 25% of the sample belongs to the ten largest clones.

There are a few counts of this clonotype. Its antigen is unknown. Base qualities are not provided; no much larger clone lies one nucleotide away. The source of this sequence is a man younger than 30 who had mild COVID-19 (a few samples of this study predate the infection). The sample titles of this study are shuffled in the database, so cell type and time point are left out; the donor was told from shared clones. The sequenced material came from PBMCs or a T cell subset sorted from them (not recorded which).

The DNA sequence is given as TGTGCCAGCAGCTTGTCGGGAGGAGAAAGCACAGATACGCAGTATTTT. Translated, this is CASSLSGGESTDTQYF. In this chain, TRBV5-5 is recombined with TRBJ2-3; the junction holds 7 bases that match TRBD2. CDR1 is given as SGHKS and CDR2 as YYEKEE, both from the germline V gene (reference sequence). V is cut back by 1 base and J by 0 bases, with 5 bases in the junction unmatched. The CDR3 spans 16 residues, from the cysteine through the phenylalanine. The read is trimmed to its CDR3 DNA, 48 bases read in frame from base 1.